One sample yielded the 16 T cell receptor beta chains listed below, sequenced in a study of blood T cell repertoires in COVID-19. Produced via immunoSEQ multiplex PCR; TCRdb's table is partial and in-frame only. The top ten clones hold approximately 1.3% of a sample with roughly 360,000 clones, 80% to 90% of them seen once. Material for sequencing was PBMCs or T cells enriched from blood (not recorded which). These receptors all stem from a young man who had recovered from COVID-19.

The J gene is TRBJ1-1, the V gene TRBV28, with a weak D call TRBD1 (5 bases). The CDR3 has 13 amino acids. The germline V gene encodes CDR1 MDHEN and CDR2 SYDVKM. The germline V and J ends were trimmed by 7 bases and 4 bases, with 13 bases remaining between them. CDR3 coding DNA: TGTGCCAGCAAGTCCCAGGGCGGCACTGAAGCTTTCTTT. Amino acids: CASKSQGGTEAFF.

This chain connects TRBV6-5 to TRBJ1-2, with D tentatively TRBD1 (6 bases). Trimming took 7 bases from V and 2 from J, leaving 17 bases between them. Germline V gene sequence: CDR1 MNHEY, CDR2 SVGAGI. The CDR3 loop spans 15 amino acids. CDR3 coding DNA: TGTGCCAGCATCATTGCAGGGGCCGAAAACTATGGCTACACCTTC. Protein product: CASIIAGAENYGYTF.

The chain uses TRBV27 and TRBJ1-5, with a possible D match to TRBD1 (5 bases). This CDR3 region has 17 residues. Germline V lookup: CDR1 MNHEY, CDR2 SMNVEV (reference sequence). With 6 bases removed from V and 0 bases from J, the gap between germline ends came to 18 bases. The CDR3, as DNA: TGTGCCAGCAGCACCACGATGGGGGGTAGTAGCAATCAGCCCCAGCATTTT. Translating gives CASSTTMGGSSNQPQHF.

This clone has just one count. This chain connects TRBV4-2 to TRBJ2-3; D not resolved. CDR3 length: 13 amino acids. CDR1 and CDR2 from the germline V gene are LGHNA and YNFKEQ. V was clipped by 0 bases and J by 7 bases, with 8 bases between them. The CDR3 is CASSQDWRNTQYF. Written as DNA, the CDR3 is TGTGCCAGCAGCCAAGACTGGAGAAATACGCAGTATTTT.

This rearrangement joins TRBV7-8 to TRBJ1-1; unclear D gene. V gave up 1 base and J gave up 1 base, with 10 bases separating them. This CDR3 contains 15 residues. Germline V gene lookup returns CDR1 SGHVS and CDR2 FQNEAQ. CDR3 sequence: CASSLGAGGNTEAFF. The CDR3 DNA reads TGTGCCAGCAGCTTAGGGGCGGGAGGGAACACTGAAGCTTTCTTT.

This chain links TRBV4-1 with TRBJ2-1, with 10 bases that match TRBD2. Trimming removed 5 bases from V and 4 bases from J; junction bases left unmatched: 11. Germline V lookup: CDR1 MGHRA, CDR2 YSYEKL. This CDR3 spans 17 amino acids. DNA for the CDR3: TGCGCCAGCAGCGAAAACGGACTAGCGGAGCAGTACAATGAGCAGTTCTTC. Its translation is CASSENGLAEQYNEQFF.

The gene calls are TRBV14 and TRBJ2-6; D may be TRBD1 (6 bases). CDR3 length equals 17 residues. Trimming stripped 1 base from V and 0 bases from J, with 10 bases between. The V gene's germline CDR1 is SGHDN and CDR2 FVKESK. DNA for the CDR3: TGTGCCAGCAGCCAAGCGAACAGGGCCTCTGGGGCCAACGTCCTGACTTTC. Its translation is CASSQANRASGANVLTF.

This chain connects TRBV6-5 to TRBJ1-4; D gene unclear. CDR1 is MNHEY, CDR2 SVGAGI, per germline. The CDR3 loop spans 14 amino acids. V shed 7 bases and J shed 1 base, with 10 bases lying between them. CDR3 residues: CASTEAGTNEKLFF. CDR3 in DNA: TGTGCCAGCACCGAGGCCGGAACTAATGAAAAACTGTTTTTT.

This chain connects TRBV5-5 to TRBJ1-4; D not certain. V was trimmed by 0 bases and J by 5 bases, leaving 11 bases between them. Germline lookup yields CDR1 SGHKS and CDR2 YYEKEE (reference sequence). The CDR3 runs 15 residues. CDR3 residues: CASSLGAVSNEKLFF. The CDR3 DNA is TGTGCCAGCAGCTTGGGGGCCGTCTCCAATGAAAAACTGTTTTTT.

This clone was observed at least ten times. J is TRBJ2-2 and V is TRBV10-3, with 8 positions matching TRBD1. J was trimmed by 4 bases and V by 7 bases; bases with no gene match: 5. Germline loops: CDR1 ENHRY, CDR2 SYGVKD. CDR3 length: 14 residues. DNA of the CDR3: TGTGCCATCACAGGGGGCGCGGGCACCGGGGAGCTGTTTTTT. Translation gives CAITGGAGTGELFF.

The J gene is TRBJ2-5, the V gene TRBV7-3; possible D gene TRBD2, 5 bases. The CDR3 is 13 amino acids. Germline-derived CDR1 and CDR2 are SGHTA and FQGTGA. V was clipped by 5 bases and J by 2 bases, with 9 bases between them. CDR3 loop: CASSQGSQETQYF. The CDR3 DNA reads as TGTGCCAGCAGCCAAGGGAGTCAAGAGACCCAGTACTTC. Supplemented by reference TRBV7-3 and TRBJ2-5, the full variable domain reads GAGVSQTPSNKVTEKGKYVELRCDPISGHTALYWYRQSLGQGPEFLIYFQGTGAADDSGLPNDRFFAVRPEGSVSTLKIQRTERGDSAVYLCASSQGSQETQYFGPGTRLLVL.

The J gene is TRBJ1-6, the V gene TRBV12-5; D gene ambiguous. The CDR3 covers 17 residues. Germline CDR1 is LGHNT and CDR2 is FRNRAP. V lost 6 bases to trimming and J lost 6 bases, with 21 bases between them. CDR3 DNA: TGTGCTAGTGGATACTATGGTCGGGTTTCTTCTAATTCACCCCTCCACTTT. It translates to CASGYYGRVSSNSPLHF.

The chain is built from TRBV7-2 and TRBJ1-1; unclear D gene. With 3 bases removed from V and 3 bases from J, the gap between germline ends came to 14 bases. The CDR3 has 15 residues. Germline V gene sequence: CDR1 SGHTA, CDR2 FQGNSA. DNA for the CDR3: TGTGCCAGCAGCTTGGGTCGACTGTCGGACACTGAAGCTTTCTTT. Translated, it gives CASSLGRLSDTEAFF.

The V and J genes are TRBV7-2 and TRBJ2-3, with 13 bases lining up with TRBD2. CDR1 is SGHTA and CDR2 is FQGNSA in the germline V gene. After removal of 3 bases from V and 1 base from J, the junction contained 7 bases not matched to a gene. CDR3 length: 18 amino acids. CDR3 sequence reads: CASSLTGLAGTGTDTQYF. CDR3 DNA: TGTGCCAGCAGCTTGACGGGACTAGCGGGGACAGGCACAGATACGCAGTATTTT. Combining the CDR3 with reference TRBV7-2 and TRBJ2-3 gives the whole variable domain GAGVSQSPSNKVTEKGKDVELRCDPISGHTALYWYRQSLGQGLEFLIYFQGNSAPDKSGLPSDRFSAERTGGSVSTLTIQRTQQEDSAVYLCASSLTGLAGTGTDTQYFGPGTRLTVL.

The chain is built from TRBV5-6 and TRBJ2-2; 7 nucleotides line up with TRBD1. V dropped 7 bases and J dropped 7; count of bases not matched to a gene: 4. Germline CDR1 and CDR2: SGHDT and YYEEEE. The CDR3 contains 12 residues. CDR3 nucleotides: TGTGCCAGCCACAGGGGTAGCGGGGAGCTGTTTTTT. Residues: CASHRGSGELFF.

The V gene is TRBV6-5, the J gene TRBJ1-6; D may be TRBD1 (5 bases). CDR3 size: 15 residues. Germline V gene data show CDR1 as MNHEY and CDR2 as SVGAGI. V dropped 7 bases and J dropped 7 bases, with 17 bases sitting between them. CDR3 residues: CASKGHQLRNSPLHF. The CDR3 coding sequence is TGTGCCAGCAAGGGGCATCAGTTACGGAATTCACCCCTCCACTTT.